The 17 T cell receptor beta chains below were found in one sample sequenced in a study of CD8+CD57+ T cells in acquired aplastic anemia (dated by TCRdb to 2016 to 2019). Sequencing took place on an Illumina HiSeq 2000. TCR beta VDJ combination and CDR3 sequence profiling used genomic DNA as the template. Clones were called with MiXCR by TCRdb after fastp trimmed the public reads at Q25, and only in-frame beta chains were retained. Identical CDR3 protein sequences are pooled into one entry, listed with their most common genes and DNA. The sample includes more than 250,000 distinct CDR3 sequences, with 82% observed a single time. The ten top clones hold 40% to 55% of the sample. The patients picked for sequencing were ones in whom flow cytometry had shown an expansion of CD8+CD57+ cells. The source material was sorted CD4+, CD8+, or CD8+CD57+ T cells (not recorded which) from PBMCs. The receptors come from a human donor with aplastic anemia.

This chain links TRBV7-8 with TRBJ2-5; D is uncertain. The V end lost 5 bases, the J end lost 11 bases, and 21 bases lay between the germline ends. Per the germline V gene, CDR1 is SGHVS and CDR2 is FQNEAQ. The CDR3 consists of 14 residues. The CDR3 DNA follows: TGTGCCAGCAGCATGGGCTCCAGCCCAGATACGCAGTACTTC. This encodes CASSMGSSPDTQYF.

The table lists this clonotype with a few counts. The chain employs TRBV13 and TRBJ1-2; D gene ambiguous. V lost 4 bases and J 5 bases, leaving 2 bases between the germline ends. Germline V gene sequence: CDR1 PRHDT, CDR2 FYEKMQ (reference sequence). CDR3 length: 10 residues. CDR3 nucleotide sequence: TGTGCCAGCAGCTCATATGGCTACACCTTC. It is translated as CASSSYGYTF. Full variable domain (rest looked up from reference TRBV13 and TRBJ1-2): AAGVIQSPRHLIKEKRETATLKCYPIPRHDTVYWYQQGPGQDPQFLISFYEKMQSDKGSIPDRFSAQQFSDYHSELNMSSLELGDSALYFCASSSYGYTFGSGTRLTVV.

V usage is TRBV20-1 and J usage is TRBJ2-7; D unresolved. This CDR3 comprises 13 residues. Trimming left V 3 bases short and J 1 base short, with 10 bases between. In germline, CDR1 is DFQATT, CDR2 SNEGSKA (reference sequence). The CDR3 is CSASSPTSYEQYF. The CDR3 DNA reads TGCAGTGCTAGTTCCCCGACGTCCTACGAGCAGTACTTC.

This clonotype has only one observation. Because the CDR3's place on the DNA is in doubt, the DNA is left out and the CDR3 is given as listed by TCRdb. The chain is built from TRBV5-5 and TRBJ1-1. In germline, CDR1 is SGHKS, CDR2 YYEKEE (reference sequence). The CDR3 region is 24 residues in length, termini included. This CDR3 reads CATSSQTSVYFCAISDEMNTEAFF.

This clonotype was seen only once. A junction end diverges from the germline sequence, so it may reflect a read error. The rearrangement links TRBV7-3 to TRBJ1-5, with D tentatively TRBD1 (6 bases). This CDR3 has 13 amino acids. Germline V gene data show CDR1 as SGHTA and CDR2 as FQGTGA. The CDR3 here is CASSHTGCQPPHF. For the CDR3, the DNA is TGCGCCAGCAGCCATACAGGGTGTCAGCCCCCGCATTTT.

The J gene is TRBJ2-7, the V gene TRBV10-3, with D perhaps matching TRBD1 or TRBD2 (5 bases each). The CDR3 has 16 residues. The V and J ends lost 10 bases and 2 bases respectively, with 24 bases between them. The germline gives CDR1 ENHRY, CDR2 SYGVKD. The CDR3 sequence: CATVSREGTGPYEQYF. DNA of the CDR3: TGTGCCACCGTATCCCGTGAAGGGACGGGGCCCTACGAGCAGTACTTC.

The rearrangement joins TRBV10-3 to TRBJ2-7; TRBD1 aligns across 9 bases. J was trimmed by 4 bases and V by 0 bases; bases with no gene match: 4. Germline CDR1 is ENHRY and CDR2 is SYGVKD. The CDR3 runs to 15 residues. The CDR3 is CAISESGQGGYEQYF. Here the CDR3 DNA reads TGTGCCATCAGTGAGTCGGGACAGGGAGGATACGAGCAGTACTTC.

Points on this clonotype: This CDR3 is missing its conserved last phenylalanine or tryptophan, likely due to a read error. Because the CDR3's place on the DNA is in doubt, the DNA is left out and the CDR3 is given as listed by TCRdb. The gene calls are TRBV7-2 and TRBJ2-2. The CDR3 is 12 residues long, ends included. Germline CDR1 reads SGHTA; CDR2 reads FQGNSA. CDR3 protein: CASSLAAGAVFH.

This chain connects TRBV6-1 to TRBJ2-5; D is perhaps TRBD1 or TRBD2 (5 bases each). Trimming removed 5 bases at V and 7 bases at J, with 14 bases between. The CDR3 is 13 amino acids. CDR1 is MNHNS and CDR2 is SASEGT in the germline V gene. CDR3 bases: TGTGCCAGCAGTTCCCGGGGCCAAAGGACCCAGTACTTC. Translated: CASSSRGQRTQYF.

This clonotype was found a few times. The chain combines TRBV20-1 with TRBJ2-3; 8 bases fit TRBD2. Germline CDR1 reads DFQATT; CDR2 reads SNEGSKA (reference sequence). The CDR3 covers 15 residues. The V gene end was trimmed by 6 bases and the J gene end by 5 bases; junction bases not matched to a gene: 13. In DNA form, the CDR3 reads TGCAGTGCCAGAACGGGGCGGGGGGAGGAAGATACGCAGTATTTT. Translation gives CSARTGRGEEDTQYF.

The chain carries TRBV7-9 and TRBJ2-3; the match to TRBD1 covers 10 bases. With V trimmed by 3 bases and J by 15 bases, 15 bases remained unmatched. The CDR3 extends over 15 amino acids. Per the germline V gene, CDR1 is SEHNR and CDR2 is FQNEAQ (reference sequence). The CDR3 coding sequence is TGTGCCAGCAGCTTGACAGGGGGCGCCGACGATGGCCACTATTTT. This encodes CASSLTGGADDGHYF.

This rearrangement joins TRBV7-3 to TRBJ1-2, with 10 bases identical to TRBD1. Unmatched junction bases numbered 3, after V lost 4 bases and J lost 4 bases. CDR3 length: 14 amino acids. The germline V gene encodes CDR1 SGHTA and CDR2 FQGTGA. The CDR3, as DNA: TGTGCCAGCAGCTCGGGGACAGGGGCCTATGGCTACACCTTC. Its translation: CASSSGTGAYGYTF.

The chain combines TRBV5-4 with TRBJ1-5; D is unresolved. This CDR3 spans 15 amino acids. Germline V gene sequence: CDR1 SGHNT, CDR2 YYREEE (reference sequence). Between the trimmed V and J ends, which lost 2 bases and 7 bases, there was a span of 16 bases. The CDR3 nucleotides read TGTGCCAGCAGCTTTACTAGGGAGGGCAGGCAGCCCCAGCATTTT. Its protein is CASSFTREGRQPQHF.

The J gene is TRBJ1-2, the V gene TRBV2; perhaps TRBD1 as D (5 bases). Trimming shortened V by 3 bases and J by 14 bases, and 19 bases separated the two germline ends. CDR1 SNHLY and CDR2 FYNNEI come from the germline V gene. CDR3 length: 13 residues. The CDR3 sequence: CASSDGGIREQTF. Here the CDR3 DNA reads TGTGCCAGCAGTGATGGGGGGATACGTGAGCAGACCTTC.

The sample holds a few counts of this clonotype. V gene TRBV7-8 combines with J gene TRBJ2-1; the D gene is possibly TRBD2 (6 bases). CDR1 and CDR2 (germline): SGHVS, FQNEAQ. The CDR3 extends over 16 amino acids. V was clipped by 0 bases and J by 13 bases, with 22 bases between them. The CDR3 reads CASSLAGGAETQYQFF. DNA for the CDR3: TGTGCCAGCAGCTTAGCGGGAGGTGCCGAGACCCAGTATCAGTTCTTC. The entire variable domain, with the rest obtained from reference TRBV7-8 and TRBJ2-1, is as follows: GAGVSQSPRYKVAKRGQDVALRCDPISGHVSLFWYQQALGQGPEFLTYFQNEAQLDKSGLPSDRFFAERPEGSVSTLKIQRTQQEDSAVYLCASSLAGGAETQYQFFGPGTRLTVL.

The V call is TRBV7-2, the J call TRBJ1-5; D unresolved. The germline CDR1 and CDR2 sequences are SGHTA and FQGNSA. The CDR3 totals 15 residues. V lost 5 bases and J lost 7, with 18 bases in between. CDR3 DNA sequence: TGTGCCAGCAGCCAAGATGTGACAAGCGGACAGCCCCAGCATTTT. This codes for CASSQDVTSGQPQHF.

In DNA form, the CDR3 reads TGTGCCAGCAGCCCTCGAGAGGCCACAGATACGCAGTATTTT. Translating it yields CASSPREATDTQYF. The chain couples TRBV7-3 to TRBJ2-3; D remains ambiguous. CDR1 and CDR2 from the germline V gene are SGHTA and FQGTGA. This CDR3 has 14 amino acids. V gave up 5 bases and J gave up 2 bases, with 11 bases separating them.